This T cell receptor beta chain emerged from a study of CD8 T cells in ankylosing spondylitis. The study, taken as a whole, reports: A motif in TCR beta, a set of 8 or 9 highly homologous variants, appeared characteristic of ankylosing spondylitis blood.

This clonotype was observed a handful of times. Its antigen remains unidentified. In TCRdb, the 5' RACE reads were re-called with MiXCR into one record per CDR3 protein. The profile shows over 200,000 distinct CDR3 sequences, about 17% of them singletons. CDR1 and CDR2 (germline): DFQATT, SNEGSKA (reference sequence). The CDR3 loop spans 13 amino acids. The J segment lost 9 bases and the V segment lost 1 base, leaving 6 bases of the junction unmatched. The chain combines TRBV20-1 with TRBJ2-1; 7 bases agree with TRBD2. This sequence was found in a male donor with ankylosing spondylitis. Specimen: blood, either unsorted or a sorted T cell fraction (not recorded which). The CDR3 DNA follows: TGCAGTGCTAGAGGACTAGCTGTCTTTGAGCAGTTCTTC. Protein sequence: CSARGLAVFEQFF.